A single sample is the source of the 4 T cell receptor beta chains below, sequenced in a study of cytomegalovirus exposure and HLA in healthy donors (dated by TCRdb to 2016 to 2017). The library came from the immunoSEQ multiplex PCR assay. For the multiplex PCR, a mixture combining 60 forward primers for TCR Vbeta segments and 13 reverse primers for TCR Jbeta segments was used. In its TCRdb copy, this immuneACCESS table keeps in-frame sequences only and misses some clones. Where compared with another copy, unresolved V genes explain less than half of these, and the others have no known cause. Across this sample there are over 150,000 clones, with just under 85% seen only once. Roughly 5.2% of the sample rests with the top ten. The sample consisted of PBMCs. The receptors stem from a girl aged 5 to 17 in good health and CMV-seropositive.

Only a few counts were recorded for this clone. V gene TRBV6-1 combines with J gene TRBJ2-1, with 7 bases fitting TRBD1. Germline V gives CDR1 MNHNS, CDR2 SASEGT. CDR3 length: 16 residues. J was trimmed by 2 bases and V by 2 bases; bases with no gene match: 6. In DNA, the CDR3 is TGTGCCAGCAGTGAATTTTTGGGACAGCCCTACAATGAGCAGTTCTTC. Protein product: CASSEFLGQPYNEQFF.

The CDR3 protein is CASSFLGAPYEQYF. The CDR3 nucleotides are TGTGCCAGCAGTTTTTTGGGGGCTCCGTACGAGCAGTACTTC. The J gene is TRBJ2-7, the V gene TRBV28; tentatively, D is TRBD1 (6 bases). Germline V lookup: CDR1 MDHEN, CDR2 SYDVKM. V lost 3 bases and J 4 bases, leaving 13 bases between the germline ends. CDR3 length equals 14 residues.

Concerning this clone: At one end the junction does not follow the germline gene, possibly because of a read error. This chain uses TRBV7-7 with TRBJ2-7; 7 bases fit TRBD1. The CDR3 is 14 residues long. Germline V gene data show CDR1 as SSHAT and CDR2 as FNYEAQ (reference sequence). The CDR3 region has the DNA TGTGCTAGCAGCTTAGCTGTACAGGGGAGCGAGCAGTACTTC. This encodes CASSLAVQGSEQYF.

The chain has TRBV6-4 and TRBJ2-5, with D possibly TRBD1 on 6 matching bases. The J call is doubtful: the DNA matches TRBJ2-7 better. Germline CDR1 MRHNA, CDR2 SNTAGT. This CDR3 is 14 amino acids long. CDR3 in amino acids: CASSDSADSYEQYF. For the CDR3, the DNA is TGTGCCAGCAGTGACTCGGCGGACAGCTACGAGCAGTACTTC.